This passage covers 21 T cell receptor beta chains from one sample sequenced in a study of blood T cell repertoires in COVID-19. Method: immunoSEQ multiplex PCR; TCRdb's copy keeps in-frame clones and lacks some. This table has a few hundred thousand clones, around nine tenths appearing once. Sequences were obtained from peripheral blood. The receptors were gathered from a man in his forties who had recovered from COVID-19.

This sequence joins TRBV15 and TRBJ2-1, with D uncertain. Between the trimmed V and J ends, which lost 3 bases and 8 bases, there was a span of 8 bases. The CDR3 extends over 12 amino acids. The germline CDR1 and CDR2 sequences are LNHNV and YYDKDF (reference sequence). The CDR3 here is CATSRPPDEQFF. The CDR3 nucleotides read TGTGCCACCAGCAGGCCCCCGGATGAGCAGTTCTTC.

This clone was seen a single time. The rearrangement joins TRBV7-9 to TRBJ1-4; D uncertain. CDR3 length: 15 residues. Germline V gene sequence: CDR1 SEHNR, CDR2 FQNEAQ (reference sequence). Trimming took off 5 bases at V and 3 bases at J, with 13 bases between the two ends. The CDR3, as DNA: TGTGCCAGCAGCCCCTCCGGCGGGGCTAATGAAAAACTGTTTTTT. Residues: CASSPSGGANEKLFF.

The count of this clone is one. The J gene is TRBJ2-3, the V gene TRBV4-3, with 12 bases that match TRBD2. The CDR3 is 18 amino acids. The J segment lost 2 bases and the V segment lost 2 bases, leaving 8 bases of the junction unmatched. In germline, CDR1 is LGHNA, CDR2 YSLEER. CDR3 bases: TGCGCCAGCAGCCAAAACCTCGGACTAGCGGGGAACACAGATACGCAGTATTTT. It is translated as CASSQNLGLAGNTDTQYF.

This clone showed up just once. In DNA, the CDR3 is TGTGCCAGCAGATCCCTCCCCGGGACAGTTAGCACTGAAGCTTTCTTT. It is translated as CASRSLPGTVSTEAFF. This sequence joins TRBV9 and TRBJ1-1, with 7 bases fitting TRBD1. CDR1 is SGDLS and CDR2 is YYNGEE in the germline V gene. The CDR3 loop spans 16 amino acids. J gave up 4 bases and V 5 bases, and 14 bases lay outside the gene matches.

The chain recombines TRBV6-5 with TRBJ1-2; no reliable D call. In germline, CDR1 is MNHEY, CDR2 SVGAGI. This CDR3 has 14 amino acids. V was shortened by 2 bases and J by 0 bases, with 7 bases between the two germline ends. The CDR3 region is CASSYGGANYGYTF. In DNA form, the CDR3 reads TGTGCCAGCAGTTACGGAGGCGCTAACTATGGCTACACCTTC.

The rearrangement uses TRBV19 and TRBJ1-1, with TRBD1 matching 8 bases. Looked up from germline, CDR1 is LNHDA and CDR2 is SQIVND (reference sequence). The J segment lost 5 bases and the V segment lost 4 bases, leaving 12 bases of the junction unmatched. There are 16 residues in the CDR3. The CDR3 DNA reads TGTGCCAGTAGTACCCCAAGGACAGGGCTGTTGACTGAAGCTTTCTTT. This encodes CASSTPRTGLLTEAFF.

The rearrangement uses TRBV25-1 and TRBJ2-2, with D perhaps TRBD1 (5 bases). The CDR3 sequence is 14 residues long. CDR1 MGHDK and CDR2 SYGVNS come from the germline V gene. V dropped 3 bases and J dropped 5 bases, with 10 bases sitting between them. The DNA for the CDR3 is TGTGCCAGCAGTGACTCTCCAGGGACCGGGGAGCTGTTTTTT. Translated, it gives CASSDSPGTGELFF.

This chain connects TRBV2 to TRBJ2-7; a weak D match, TRBD1 (6 bases). The CDR3 runs 13 residues. Per germline, CDR1 SNHLY and CDR2 FYNNEI. V lost 5 bases to trimming and J lost 0 bases, with 8 bases between them. This CDR3 is CASSRQASYEQYF. CDR3 nucleotides: TGTGCCAGCAGTAGACAGGCCTCCTACGAGCAGTACTTC.

The V gene is TRBV30, the J gene TRBJ1-3; no clear D. CDR1 and CDR2 (germline): GTSNPN, SVGIG (reference sequence). The CDR3 is 14 residues long. The V end lost 2 bases, the J end lost 7 bases, and 15 bases lay between the germline ends. CDR3 bases: TGTGCCTGGAGTTTTACGTCAGTTGGCAACACCATATATTTT. Translating gives CAWSFTSVGNTIYF. The full variable domain, rest sourced from reference TRBV30 and TRBJ1-3, is SQTIHQWPATLVQPVGSPLSLECTVEGTSNPNLYWYRQAAGRGLQLLFYSVGIGQISSEVPQNLSASRPQDRQFILSSKKLLLSDSGFYLCAWSFTSVGNTIYFGEGSWLTVV.

This chain uses TRBV12-3 or TRBV12-4 with TRBJ1-5; unclear D gene. The germline V and J ends were trimmed by 1 base and 6 bases, with 4 bases remaining between them. The CDR3 runs 12 residues. CDR3 in DNA: TGTGCCAGCAGTTTAGGGAGTCAGCCCCAGCATTTT. This codes for CASSLGSQPQHF.

CDR3 sequence reads: CASSQVQGAYGYTF. CDR3 in DNA: TGTGCCAGCAGCCAAGTCCAGGGTGCCTATGGCTACACCTTC. The J gene is TRBJ1-2, the V gene TRBV14; possibly TRBD1 for D (5 bases). This CDR3 has 14 amino acids. Germline CDR1 SGHDN, CDR2 FVKESK. The V and J ends lost 1 base and 4 bases respectively, with 10 bases between them.

The J gene is TRBJ2-7, the V gene TRBV5-8, with 7 bases lining up with TRBD2. Germline loops: CDR1 SGHTS, CDR2 YDEGEE. The CDR3 consists of 15 residues. With 0 bases clipped from V and 2 bases from J, the junction kept 5 bases outside the gene matches. This CDR3 is CASSLEAGSPYEQYF. The CDR3 DNA is TGTGCCAGCAGCTTGGAAGCGGGGAGCCCCTACGAGCAGTACTTC.

The rearrangement uses TRBV7-3 and TRBJ2-7, with 8 bases aligning to TRBD2. V lost 5 bases and J lost 2; bases outside the gene matches: 5. This CDR3 is built from 14 residues. The germline V gene has CDR1 SGHTA and CDR2 FQGTGA. CDR3 protein: CASSPTSGTYEQYF. The CDR3 nucleotides read TGTGCCAGCAGCCCAACTAGCGGCACCTACGAGCAGTACTTC.

V gene TRBV5-1 combines with J gene TRBJ2-1, with 9 positions matching TRBD2. With V trimmed by 0 bases and J by 6 bases, 7 bases remained unmatched. The germline gives CDR1 SGHRS, CDR2 YFSETQ. The length of the CDR3 is 16 residues. The CDR3 coding sequence is TGCGCCAGCAGCTTGGATATCGCGGGGGGGCGCAATGAGCAGTTCTTC. Its translation is CASSLDIAGGRNEQFF. The full variable domain, its missing parts supplied by reference TRBV5-1 and TRBJ2-1, is KAGVTQTPRYLIKTRGQQVTLSCSPISGHRSVSWYQQTPGQGLQFLFEYFSETQRNKGNFPGRFSGRQFSNSRSEMNVSTLELGDSALYLCASSLDIAGGRNEQFFGPGTRLTVL.

This chain links TRBV5-1 with TRBJ2-1; tentative D call: TRBD2 (5 bases). Germline-derived CDR1 and CDR2 are SGHRS and YFSETQ. Trimming pared 4 bases from V and 9 bases from J, leaving 11 bases between. This CDR3 region has 12 residues. The CDR3 reads CASSPSGGEQFF. The CDR3 coding sequence is TGCGCCAGCAGCCCCTCCGGAGGTGAGCAGTTCTTC.

J is TRBJ1-2 and V is TRBV9; a possible D gene is TRBD1 (5 bases). V gave up 4 bases and J gave up 6 bases, with 16 bases separating them. CDR1 is SGDLS and CDR2 is YYNGEE in the germline V gene. The CDR3 loop spans 14 amino acids. Here the CDR3 DNA reads TGTGCCAGCAGCCCTAGGGGTCCTTTAGATGGCTACACCTTC. This gives the protein CASSPRGPLDGYTF.

J is TRBJ1-2 and V is TRBV29-1; D possibly corresponds to TRBD1 (5 bases). The CDR3 has 15 amino acids. Germline V gives CDR1 SQVTM, CDR2 ANQGSEA. The V end was cut by 1 base, the J end by 8 bases, with 20 bases between. The CDR3 reads CSVEVPRGYSGGYTF. CDR3 in DNA: TGCAGCGTTGAAGTGCCCCGGGGGTATAGCGGAGGCTACACCTTC. The whole variable domain, remainder taken from reference TRBV29-1 and TRBJ1-2, is SAVISQKPSRDICQRGTSLTIQCQVDSQVTMMFWYRQQPGQSLTLIATANQGSEATYESGFVIDKFPISRPNLTFSTLTVSNMSPEDSSIYLCSVEVPRGYSGGYTFGSGTRLTVV.

The chain links TRBV6-1 to TRBJ2-6; D is perhaps TRBD1 (5 bases). Germline V CDR1 and CDR2: MNHNS, SASEGT. This CDR3 region has 17 residues. V dropped 0 bases and J dropped 4 bases, with 13 bases sitting between them. For the CDR3, the DNA is TGTGCCAGCAGTGAAGCGCTATTAGGGGTCGGGGCCAACGTCCTGACTTTC. Translating gives CASSEALLGVGANVLTF.

The chain carries TRBV4-2 and TRBJ2-3; maybe TRBD2 (6 bases). The germline gives CDR1 LGHNA, CDR2 YNFKEQ. CDR3 length: 14 amino acids. V was pared by 5 bases and J by 3 bases, with 12 bases between. The CDR3 reads CASSFGGNTDTQYF. The DNA for the CDR3 is TGTGCCAGCAGCTTTGGCGGGAATACAGATACGCAGTATTTT.

V gene TRBV5-1 combines with J gene TRBJ2-5, with D perhaps matching TRBD2 (6 bases). The CDR3 spans 15 residues. Germline loops: CDR1 SGHRS, CDR2 YFSETQ. V lost 4 bases to trimming and J lost 5 bases, with 18 bases between them. As DNA, the CDR3 is TGCGCCAGCAGCCTCGGGGGTCGGTATGGGGAGACCCAGTACTTC. Its protein is CASSLGGRYGETQYF.

The chain employs TRBV2 and TRBJ1-1; D perhaps matches TRBD1 (6 bases). CDR1 is SNHLY and CDR2 is FYNNEI in the germline V gene. V lost 5 bases and J 0 bases, leaving 10 bases between the germline ends. The CDR3 runs 14 residues. The CDR3 region has the DNA TGTGCCAGCAGTAACAGGGTTATGAACACTGAAGCTTTCTTT. Translation: CASSNRVMNTEAFF.